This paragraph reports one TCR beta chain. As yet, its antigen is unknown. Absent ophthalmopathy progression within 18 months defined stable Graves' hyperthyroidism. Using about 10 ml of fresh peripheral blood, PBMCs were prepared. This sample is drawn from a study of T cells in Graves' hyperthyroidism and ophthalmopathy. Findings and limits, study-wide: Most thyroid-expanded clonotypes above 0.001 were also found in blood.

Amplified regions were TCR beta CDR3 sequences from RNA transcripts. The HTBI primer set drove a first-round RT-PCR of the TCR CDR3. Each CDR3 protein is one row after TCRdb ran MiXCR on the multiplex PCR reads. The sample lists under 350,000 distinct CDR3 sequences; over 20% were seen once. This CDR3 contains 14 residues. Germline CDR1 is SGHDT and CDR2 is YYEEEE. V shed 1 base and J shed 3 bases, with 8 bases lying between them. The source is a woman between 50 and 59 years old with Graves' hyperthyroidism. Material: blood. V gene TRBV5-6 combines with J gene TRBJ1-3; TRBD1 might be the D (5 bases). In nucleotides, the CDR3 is TGTGCCAGCAGCTTGAGACAGAATGGAAACACCATATATTTT. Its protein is CASSLRQNGNTIYF.